A single sample is the source of the 24 T cell receptor beta chains below, sequenced in a study of identical twins. TCRdb called the 5' RACE reads again in MiXCR, with one record for every CDR3 protein. The table lists more than 600,000 distinct CDR3 sequences, 15% to 20% of them singletons. The same sample was also used in a study of T cells expressing NK-cell markers.

The material sequenced was PBMCs. The receptors derive from a woman aged 18-30 years in good health.

This clonotype was seen only a few times. The genes are TRBV5-7 and TRBJ2-3; D remains ambiguous. TRBV5-7 falls under the ORF class, with uncertain function. V was trimmed by 2 bases and J by 4 bases, leaving 14 bases between them. CDR3 length equals 15 residues. CDR3 DNA sequence: TGTGCCAGCAGCTTCGTCGTAAAGGGCCCAGATACGCAGTATTTT. This sequence encodes CASSFVVKGPDTQYF.

This chain joins TRBV7-2 and TRBJ2-7; 8 bases are shared with TRBD2. The CDR3 covers 14 residues. The ends lost 6 bases at V and 0 bases at J; junction bases unmatched: 4. The germline gives CDR1 SGHTA, CDR2 FQGNSA. The CDR3 region is CASRILADSYEQYF. The CDR3 bases are TGTGCCAGCAGGATACTAGCGGACTCCTACGAGCAGTACTTC.

This sequence joins TRBV6-5 and TRBJ2-7, with a weak D call TRBD2 (6 bases). The CDR3 sequence is 16 residues long. Trimming took off 4 bases at V and 0 bases at J, with 16 bases between the two ends. Looked up from germline, CDR1 is MNHEY and CDR2 is SVGAGI. In nucleotides, the CDR3 is TGTGCCAGCAGTTGGAACCGGGACTTCAGCTCCTACGAGCAGTACTTC. This encodes CASSWNRDFSSYEQYF.

This clonotype was recorded a few times. This CDR3 is CASSAKRTTDTQYF. The CDR3 region has the DNA TGTGCCAGCAGCGCCAAGAGGACCACAGATACGCAGTATTTT. The gene calls are TRBV2 and TRBJ2-3; D unclear. CDR3 length: 14 amino acids. V dropped 6 bases and J dropped 2 bases, with 12 bases sitting between them. Per germline, CDR1 SNHLY and CDR2 FYNNEI.

This clonotype was seen more than once but under ten times. The chain uses TRBV27 and TRBJ2-7, with D maybe TRBD2 (6 bases). CDR3 length equals 13 residues. Germline CDR1 reads MNHEY; CDR2 reads SMNVEV (reference sequence). V was trimmed by 5 bases and J by 5 bases, leaving 13 bases between them. DNA of the CDR3: TGTGCCAGCAGTACCGGGAGTGGCAACGAGCAGTACTTC. This encodes CASSTGSGNEQYF.

The chain recombines TRBV7-2 with TRBJ2-7, with D perhaps matching TRBD2 (6 bases). Trimming cost V 5 bases and J 0 bases, with 14 bases left between them. This CDR3 spans 15 amino acids. Germline CDR1 and CDR2: SGHTA and FQGNSA. CDR3 in DNA: TGTGCCAGCAGCCCGAACGGACTAAACTCCTACGAGCAGTACTTC. This translates into CASSPNGLNSYEQYF.

This clonotype turned up a few times. The rearrangement uses TRBV20-1 and TRBJ2-5, with D unclear. Trimming left V 4 bases short and J 2 bases short, with 14 bases between. The CDR3 spans 14 residues. Germline values: CDR1 DFQATT, CDR2 SNEGSKA (reference sequence). The CDR3 DNA sequence: TGCAGTGCTAATAAGATAGCCATACAAGAGACCCAGTACTTC. As protein: CSANKIAIQETQYF.

The gene calls are TRBV20-1 and TRBJ2-7; the D gene is possibly TRBD1 (5 bases). The germline V gene has CDR1 DFQATT and CDR2 SNEGSKA (reference sequence). Between the trimmed V and J ends, which lost 5 bases and 5 bases, there was a span of 10 bases. The CDR3 has 11 residues. CDR3 region: CSAPRGNEQYF. CDR3 coding DNA: TGCAGTGCTCCAAGGGGAAACGAGCAGTACTTC.

This clonotype has just a few counts. The V and J genes are TRBV6-5 and TRBJ2-2; weak D call: TRBD1 (6 bases). Per the germline V gene, CDR1 is MNHEY and CDR2 is SVGAGI. The ends were cut back, 6 bases at V and 7 bases at J, with 12 bases in the middle. The CDR3 sequence is 13 residues long. This CDR3 is CASSYRANGELFF. The CDR3, as DNA: TGTGCCAGCAGCTACAGGGCGAACGGGGAGCTGTTTTTT.

This clonotype has only a few counts. This chain uses TRBV5-1 with TRBJ2-7; D is possibly TRBD2 (6 bases). V was clipped by 0 bases and J by 5 bases, with 9 bases between them. This CDR3 is 13 amino acids long. Germline V lookup: CDR1 SGHRS, CDR2 YFSETQ. As DNA, the CDR3 is TGCGCCAGCAGCTTGGGGGCTAGCGACGAGCAGTACTTC. Protein: CASSLGASDEQYF.

This clonotype was counted a few times. This chain connects TRBV12-3 or TRBV12-4 to TRBJ2-3; 13 positions match TRBD2. V gave up 6 bases and J gave up 2 bases; unmatched junction bases: 8. The CDR3 runs to 17 residues. The CDR3 DNA is TGTGCCAGCAGGGGGACTAGCGGGGACAGTCCCACAGATACGCAGTATTTT. Translating gives CASRGTSGDSPTDTQYF.

The chain uses TRBV12-5 and TRBJ2-2, with TRBD1 as a possible D gene (6 bases). With 5 bases removed from V and 4 bases from J, the gap between germline ends came to 14 bases. The germline V gene has CDR1 LGHNT and CDR2 FRNRAP. The CDR3 spans 15 residues. The CDR3 here is CASGTGQTLTGELFF. DNA for the CDR3: TGTGCTAGTGGTACCGGACAGACGCTCACCGGGGAGCTGTTTTTT.

The rearrangement uses TRBV10-3 and TRBJ2-4; 9 nucleotides align to TRBD1. The V segment lost 2 bases and the J segment 9 bases; nucleotides outside the gene matches: 8. The CDR3 loop spans 15 amino acids. Looked up from germline, CDR1 is ENHRY and CDR2 is SYGVKD. The CDR3, as DNA: TGTGCCATCAGTGAGGGGGACAGGGACCCCGCCATTCAGTACTTC. It translates to CAISEGDRDPAIQYF.

The chain combines TRBV18 with TRBJ2-1; no clear D gene. From germline, CDR1 is KGHSH and CDR2 LQKENI. This CDR3 has 12 residues. Trimming cost V 5 bases and J 5 bases, with 7 bases left between them. CDR3 residues: CASSTKNNEQFF. The CDR3 nucleotides read TGTGCCAGCTCAACCAAGAACAATGAGCAGTTCTTC.

There are a few counts of this clonotype. The chain couples TRBV12-3 or TRBV12-4 to TRBJ1-2; maybe TRBD1 (5 bases). CDR3 length: 15 residues. V was trimmed by 5 bases and J by 6 bases, leaving 19 bases between them. The CDR3 here is CASSPIGGGIHGYTF. The CDR3 nucleotides are TGTGCCAGCAGTCCCATTGGGGGAGGGATCCATGGCTACACCTTC.

This clonotype has a handful of counts. This chain joins TRBV7-6 and TRBJ1-1, with D perhaps TRBD1 (6 bases). The CDR3 sequence is 16 residues long. Germline CDR1 SGHVS, CDR2 FNYEAQ. Between the trimmed V and J ends, which lost 0 bases and 1 base, there was a span of 12 bases. The CDR3 protein is CASSLAFTTGNTEAFF. CDR3 sequence (DNA): TGTGCCAGCAGCTTAGCGTTTACGACAGGGAACACTGAAGCTTTCTTT.

The sample holds a few counts of this clonotype. The rearrangement uses TRBV9 and TRBJ2-5; tentative D call: TRBD1 (7 bases). The V gene lost 2 bases and the J gene lost 3 bases, with 14 bases spanning the gap. Per the germline V gene, CDR1 is SGDLS and CDR2 is YYNGEE. The CDR3 covers 15 residues. The CDR3 coding sequence is TGTGCCAGCAGCGTTACGGAGGGGACAGAAGAGACCCAGTACTTC. It yields the protein CASSVTEGTEETQYF.

The J gene is TRBJ1-2, the V gene TRBV7-9; 7 bases agree with TRBD1. The CDR3 has 13 amino acids. The V gene end was trimmed by 1 base and the J gene end by 8 bases; junction bases not matched to a gene: 4. CDR1 SEHNR and CDR2 FQNEAQ come from the germline V gene (reference sequence). The CDR3 nucleotides are TGTGCCAGCAGCTTAGACAGGGGTAAAGGCTACACCTTC. It translates to CASSLDRGKGYTF.

This clonotype was detected many times. The chain combines TRBV12-5 with TRBJ2-7; D unresolved. Germline V gives CDR1 LGHNT, CDR2 FRNRAP. Between the trimmed V and J ends, which lost 2 bases and 3 bases, there was a span of 8 bases. This CDR3 contains 13 residues. This CDR3 reads CASGLTQFYEQYF. CDR3 coding DNA: TGTGCTAGTGGTTTGACCCAATTCTACGAGCAGTACTTC. Full variable domain (outside the CDR3, taken from reference TRBV12-5 and TRBJ2-7): DARVTQTPRHKVTEMGQEVTMRCQPILGHNTVFWYRQTMMQGLELLAYFRNRAPLDDSGMPKDRFSAEMPDATLATLKIQPSEPRDSAVYFCASGLTQFYEQYFGPGTRLTVT.

Only a few counts were recorded for this clonotype. The chain carries TRBV18 and TRBJ2-7; 8 bases align to TRBD1. V lost 5 bases, J lost 3 bases, and 6 bases stayed unmatched. The germline V gene has CDR1 KGHSH and CDR2 LQKENI. The length of the CDR3 is 14 residues. The CDR3 is CASSAGQGRYEQYF. The CDR3, as DNA: TGTGCCAGCTCAGCAGGACAGGGCCGCTACGAGCAGTACTTC.

In this sample, this clonotype turned up a few times. The CDR3 is CASSYSGQGWTGELFF. For the CDR3, the DNA is TGTGCCAGCAGTTACTCCGGACAGGGGTGGACCGGGGAGCTGTTTTTT. The genes are TRBV6-5 and TRBJ2-2; 9 positions agree with TRBD1. The V segment lost 0 bases and the J segment 5 bases; nucleotides outside the gene matches: 4. Germline loops: CDR1 MNHEY, CDR2 SVGAGI. There are 16 residues in the CDR3.

This chain connects TRBV10-3 to TRBJ1-2; D remains ambiguous. Trimming pared 6 bases from V and 10 bases from J, leaving 12 bases between. Germline lookup yields CDR1 ENHRY and CDR2 SYGVKD. The CDR3 consists of 11 residues. The CDR3 spells CAISPGPLYTF. DNA for the CDR3: TGTGCCATCAGCCCTGGGCCCCTCTACACCTTC.

The rearrangement links TRBV5-1 to TRBJ2-2; TRBD1 is a possible D gene (5 bases). CDR3 length: 17 residues. With 0 bases removed from V and 4 bases from J, the gap between germline ends came to 16 bases. Germline loops: CDR1 SGHRS, CDR2 YFSETQ. CDR3 protein: CASSLAWGQMGTGELFF. The CDR3 DNA is TGCGCCAGCAGCTTGGCCTGGGGCCAAATGGGCACCGGGGAGCTGTTTTTT.

A few counts support this clonotype. The chain joins TRBV6-5 to TRBJ2-3; 7 nucleotides line up with TRBD2. The CDR3 has 16 residues. Germline lookup yields CDR1 MNHEY and CDR2 SVGAGI. V was clipped by 2 bases and J by 2 bases; unmatched bases: 7. The CDR3 sequence: CASSYLRGSDTDTQYF. The CDR3 coding sequence is TGTGCCAGCAGTTACCTGCGGGGGTCTGACACAGATACGCAGTATTTT.